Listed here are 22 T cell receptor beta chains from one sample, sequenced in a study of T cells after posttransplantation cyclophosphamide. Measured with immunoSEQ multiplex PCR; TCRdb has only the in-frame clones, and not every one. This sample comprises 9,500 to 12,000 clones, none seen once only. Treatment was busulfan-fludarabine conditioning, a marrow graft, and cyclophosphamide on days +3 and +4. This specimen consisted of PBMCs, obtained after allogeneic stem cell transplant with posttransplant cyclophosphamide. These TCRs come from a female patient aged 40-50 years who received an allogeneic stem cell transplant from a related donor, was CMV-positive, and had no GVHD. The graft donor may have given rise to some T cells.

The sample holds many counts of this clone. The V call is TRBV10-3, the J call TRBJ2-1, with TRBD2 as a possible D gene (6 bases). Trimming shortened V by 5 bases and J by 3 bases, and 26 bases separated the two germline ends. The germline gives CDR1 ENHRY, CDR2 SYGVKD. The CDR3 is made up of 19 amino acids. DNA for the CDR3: TGTGCCATCAGTACTTCTAGCCGGGAGAACTTGCCTTACTACAATGAGCAGTTCTTC. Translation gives CAISTSSRENLPYYNEQFF.

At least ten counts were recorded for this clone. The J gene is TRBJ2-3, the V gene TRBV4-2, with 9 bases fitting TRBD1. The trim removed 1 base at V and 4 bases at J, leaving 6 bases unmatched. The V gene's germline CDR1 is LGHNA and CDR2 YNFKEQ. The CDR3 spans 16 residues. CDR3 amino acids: CASSQGGTGLADTQYF. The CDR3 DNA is TGTGCCAGCAGCCAAGGGGGGACAGGGCTGGCAGATACGCAGTATTTT.

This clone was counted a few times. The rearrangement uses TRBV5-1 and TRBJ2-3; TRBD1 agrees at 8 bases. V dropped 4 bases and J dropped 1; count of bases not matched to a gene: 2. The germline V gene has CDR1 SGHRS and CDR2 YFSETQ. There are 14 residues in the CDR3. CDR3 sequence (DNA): TGCGCCAGCAGCACGGACAGGGGCACAGATACGCAGTATTTT. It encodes CASSTDRGTDTQYF. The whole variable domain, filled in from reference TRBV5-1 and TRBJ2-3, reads KAGVTQTPRYLIKTRGQQVTLSCSPISGHRSVSWYQQTPGQGLQFLFEYFSETQRNKGNFPGRFSGRQFSNSRSEMNVSTLELGDSALYLCASSTDRGTDTQYFGPGTRLTVL.

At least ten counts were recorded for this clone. CDR3 bases: TGTGCCAGCAGCATGACAGGGGGAGGATTGTTTTTT. It is translated as CASSMTGGGLFF. V usage is TRBV7-9 and J usage is TRBJ1-4; 9 bases line up with TRBD1. Germline V CDR1 and CDR2: SEHNR, FQNEAQ (reference sequence). CDR3 length equals 12 residues. V shed 5 bases, J shed 15 bases, and the junction held 7 bases outside the gene matches.

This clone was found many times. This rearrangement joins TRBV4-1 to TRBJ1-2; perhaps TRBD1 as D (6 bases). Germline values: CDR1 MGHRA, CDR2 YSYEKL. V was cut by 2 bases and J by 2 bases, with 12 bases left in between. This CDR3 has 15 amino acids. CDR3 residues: CASSQPQDSNYGYTF. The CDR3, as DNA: TGCGCCAGCAGCCAACCCCAGGACAGCAACTATGGCTACACCTTC.

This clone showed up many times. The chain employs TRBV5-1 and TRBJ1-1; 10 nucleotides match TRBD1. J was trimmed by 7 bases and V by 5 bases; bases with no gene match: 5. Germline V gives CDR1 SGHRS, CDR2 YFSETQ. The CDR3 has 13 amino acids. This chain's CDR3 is CASRWTGGNEAFF. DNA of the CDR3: TGCGCCAGCAGATGGACAGGGGGTAATGAAGCTTTCTTT.

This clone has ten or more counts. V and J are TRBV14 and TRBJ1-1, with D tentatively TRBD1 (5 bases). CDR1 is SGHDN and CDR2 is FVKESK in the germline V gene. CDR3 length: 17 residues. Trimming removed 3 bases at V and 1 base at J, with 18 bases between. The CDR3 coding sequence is TGTGCCAGCAGCCAGGGGCCAGCGACCCTCAGGAACACTGAAGCTTTCTTT. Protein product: CASSQGPATLRNTEAFF.

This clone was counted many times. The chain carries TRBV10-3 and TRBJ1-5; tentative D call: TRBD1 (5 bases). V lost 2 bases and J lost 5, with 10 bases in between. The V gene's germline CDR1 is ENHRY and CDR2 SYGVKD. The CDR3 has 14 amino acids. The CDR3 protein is CAISEVAGHQPQHF. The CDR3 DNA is TGTGCCATCAGTGAGGTGGCAGGGCATCAGCCCCAGCATTTT.

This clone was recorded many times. The CDR3 is CASSQEERGGRETQYF. CDR3 DNA sequence: TGTGCCAGCAGCCAAGAAGAGCGGGGGGGCCGAGAGACCCAGTACTTC. This chain joins TRBV4-2 and TRBJ2-5; 10 bases align to TRBD2. Germline CDR1 and CDR2: LGHNA and YNFKEQ. The CDR3 covers 16 residues. After removal of 0 bases from V and 4 bases from J, the junction contained 5 bases not matched to a gene.

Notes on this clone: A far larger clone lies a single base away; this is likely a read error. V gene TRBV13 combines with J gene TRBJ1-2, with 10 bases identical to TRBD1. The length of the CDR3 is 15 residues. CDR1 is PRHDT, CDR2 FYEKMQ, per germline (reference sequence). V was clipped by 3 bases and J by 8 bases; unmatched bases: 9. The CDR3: CASSLGDDRGQGYTF. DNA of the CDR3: TGTGCCAGCAGCTTGGGGGACGACAGGGGGCAAGGCTACACCTTC. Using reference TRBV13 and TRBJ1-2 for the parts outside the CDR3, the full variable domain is AAGVIQSPRHLIKEKRETATLKCYPIPRHDTVYWYQQGPGQDPQFLISFYEKMQSDKGSIPDRFSAQQFSDYHSELNMSSLELGDSALYFCASSLGDDRGQGYTFGSGTRLTVV.

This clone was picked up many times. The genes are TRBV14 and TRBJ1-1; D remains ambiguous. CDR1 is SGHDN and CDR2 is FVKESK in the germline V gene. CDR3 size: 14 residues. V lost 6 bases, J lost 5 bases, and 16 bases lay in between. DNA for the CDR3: TGTGCCAGCAGTCCTCAAATAAGGGCGACTGAAGCTTTCTTT. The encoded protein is CASSPQIRATEAFF.

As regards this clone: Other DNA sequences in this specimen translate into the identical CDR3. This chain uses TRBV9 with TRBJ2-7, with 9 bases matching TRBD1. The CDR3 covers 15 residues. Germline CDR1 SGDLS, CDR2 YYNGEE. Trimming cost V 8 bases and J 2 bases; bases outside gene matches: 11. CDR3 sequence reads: CASFFGQGTAYEQYF. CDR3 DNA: TGTGCCAGTTTTTTCGGACAGGGGACGGCCTACGAGCAGTACTTC.

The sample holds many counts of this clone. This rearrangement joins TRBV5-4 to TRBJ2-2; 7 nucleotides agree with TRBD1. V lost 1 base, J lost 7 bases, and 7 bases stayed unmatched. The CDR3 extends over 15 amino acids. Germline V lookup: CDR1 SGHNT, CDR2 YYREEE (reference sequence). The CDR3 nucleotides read TGTGCCAGCAGCTTGAGAGGGGGCGCAGGCGGGGAGCTGTTTTTT. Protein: CASSLRGGAGGELFF.

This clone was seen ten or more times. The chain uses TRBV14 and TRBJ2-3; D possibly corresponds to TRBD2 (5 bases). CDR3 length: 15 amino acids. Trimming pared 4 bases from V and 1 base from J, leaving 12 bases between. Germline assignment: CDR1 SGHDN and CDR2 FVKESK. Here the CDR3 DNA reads TGTGCCAGCAGCCTCGGAGAGAGGGGCACAGATACGCAGTATTTT. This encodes CASSLGERGTDTQYF.

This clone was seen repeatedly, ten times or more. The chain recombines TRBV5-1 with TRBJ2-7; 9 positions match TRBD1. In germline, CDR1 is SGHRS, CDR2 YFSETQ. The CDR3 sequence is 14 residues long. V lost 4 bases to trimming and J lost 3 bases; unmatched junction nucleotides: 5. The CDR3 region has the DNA TGCGCCAGCAGCCCCCGGACAGGGGACTACGAGCAGTACTTC. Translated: CASSPRTGDYEQYF.

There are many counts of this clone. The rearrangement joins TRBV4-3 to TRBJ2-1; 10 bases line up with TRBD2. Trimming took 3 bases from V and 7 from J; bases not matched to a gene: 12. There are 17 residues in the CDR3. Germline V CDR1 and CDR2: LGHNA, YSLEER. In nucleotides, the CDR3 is TGCGCCAGCAGCCAGGGGGCAGCGGGGGGGACTTGGAATGAGCAGTTCTTC. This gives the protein CASSQGAAGGTWNEQFF.

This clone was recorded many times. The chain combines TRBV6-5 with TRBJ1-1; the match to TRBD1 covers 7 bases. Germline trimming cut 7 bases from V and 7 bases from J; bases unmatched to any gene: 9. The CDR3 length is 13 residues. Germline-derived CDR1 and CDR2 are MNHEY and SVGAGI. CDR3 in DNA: TGTGCCAGCAAGCTGACAGGGAGGTATGAAGCTTTCTTT. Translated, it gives CASKLTGRYEAFF.

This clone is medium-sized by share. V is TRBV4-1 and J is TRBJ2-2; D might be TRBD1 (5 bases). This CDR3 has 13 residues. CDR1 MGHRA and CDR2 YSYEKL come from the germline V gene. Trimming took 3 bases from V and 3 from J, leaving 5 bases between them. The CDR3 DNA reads TGCGCCAGCAGCCAGACAGACACCGGGGAGCTGTTTTTT. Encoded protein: CASSQTDTGELFF.

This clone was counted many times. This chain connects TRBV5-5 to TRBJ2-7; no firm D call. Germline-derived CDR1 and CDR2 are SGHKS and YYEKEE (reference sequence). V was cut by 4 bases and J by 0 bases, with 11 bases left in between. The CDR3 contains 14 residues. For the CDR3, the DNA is TGTGCCAGCAGCCACTTGACGGGCTCCTACGAGCAGTACTTC. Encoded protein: CASSHLTGSYEQYF.

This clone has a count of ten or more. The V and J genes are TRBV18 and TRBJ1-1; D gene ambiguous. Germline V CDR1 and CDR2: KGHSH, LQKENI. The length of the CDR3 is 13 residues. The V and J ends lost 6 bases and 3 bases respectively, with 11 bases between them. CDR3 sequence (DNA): TGTGCCAGCTCCCAAAAGGTCGACACTGAAGCTTTCTTT. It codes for CASSQKVDTEAFF.

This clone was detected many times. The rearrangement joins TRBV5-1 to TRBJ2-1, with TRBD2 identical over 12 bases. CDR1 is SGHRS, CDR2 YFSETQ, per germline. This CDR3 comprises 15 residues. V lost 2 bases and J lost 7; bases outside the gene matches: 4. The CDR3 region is CASSFSSGGANEQFF. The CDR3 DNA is TGCGCCAGCAGCTTTTCTAGCGGGGGGGCGAATGAGCAGTTCTTC. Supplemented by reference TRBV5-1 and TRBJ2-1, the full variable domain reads KAGVTQTPRYLIKTRGQQVTLSCSPISGHRSVSWYQQTPGQGLQFLFEYFSETQRNKGNFPGRFSGRQFSNSRSEMNVSTLELGDSALYLCASSFSSGGANEQFFGPGTRLTVL.

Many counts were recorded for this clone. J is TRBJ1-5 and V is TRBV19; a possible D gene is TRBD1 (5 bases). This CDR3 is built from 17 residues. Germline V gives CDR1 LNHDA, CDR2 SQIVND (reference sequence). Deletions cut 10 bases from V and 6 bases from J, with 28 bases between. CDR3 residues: CATAPREVLGRIQPQHF. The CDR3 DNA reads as TGTGCCACTGCCCCCCGGGAGGTGCTGGGGCGGATTCAGCCCCAGCATTTT.